These 23 T cell receptor beta chains came from one sample sequenced in a study of blood T cells in healthy people across ages. Combining a sample-barcoded 5' primer with a J-beta primer mix, a second PCR ran for 7 to 11 cycles. In TCRdb, the 5' RACE reads were re-called with MiXCR into one record per CDR3 protein. The sample gives 450,000 to 600,000 distinct CDR3 sequences, around a quarter of which show up once; approximately 3.6% is in the top ten. These data were also filed under a second study, of T cells of mothers and their children.

The sequenced sample was blood. All receptors come from a boy younger than 10 in good health.

A few counts support this clonotype. The V and J genes are TRBV10-3 and TRBJ2-5; D is undetermined. Judging by the DNA end, TRBJ2-1 fits better; the J call may be wrong. The germline CDR1 and CDR2 sequences are ENHRY and SYGVKD. The length of the CDR3 is 17 residues. Here the CDR3 reads CAISEPRGSLDYNEQFF. In DNA, the CDR3 is TGTGCCATCAGTGAGCCCCGAGGTAGCTTAGACTACAATGAGCAGTTCTTC.

This clonotype was counted a few times. V is TRBV7-9 and J is TRBJ1-4; 10 nucleotides match TRBD1. With 5 bases clipped from V and 1 base from J, the junction kept 4 bases outside the gene matches. This CDR3 spans 16 amino acids. CDR1 is SEHNR and CDR2 is FQNEAQ in the germline V gene (reference sequence). The CDR3: CASSPWDRGTNEKLFF. CDR3 sequence (DNA): TGTGCCAGCAGCCCTTGGGACAGGGGAACTAATGAAAAACTGTTTTTT.

This clonotype was detected a few times. The J gene is TRBJ2-5, the V gene TRBV5-1, with D maybe TRBD2 (6 bases). Trimming took off 4 bases at V and 5 bases at J, with 12 bases between the two ends. Germline CDR1 reads SGHRS; CDR2 reads YFSETQ. This CDR3 is built from 13 residues. The CDR3 DNA sequence: TGCGCCAGCAGCCTGACTAGATATGAGACCCAGTACTTC. It is translated as CASSLTRYETQYF.

This clonotype showed up just a few times. This chain connects TRBV7-9 to TRBJ2-1; TRBD1 or TRBD2 may be the D gene (5 bases each). The ends were cut back, 5 bases at V and 0 bases at J, with 14 bases in the middle. The CDR3 is 16 residues long. Germline V gene data show CDR1 as SEHNR and CDR2 as FQNEAQ (reference sequence). The CDR3 nucleotides are TGTGCCAGCAGCCCAGCGGACAAGAGCTCCTACAATGAGCAGTTCTTC. Translation: CASSPADKSSYNEQFF.

This clonotype was counted a few times. The CDR3 here is CASSQDQGRSYGYTF. The CDR3, as DNA: TGTGCCAGCAGCCAAGATCAGGGGCGGAGCTATGGCTACACCTTC. This rearrangement joins TRBV3-1 to TRBJ1-2; D may be TRBD1 (6 bases). This CDR3 region has 15 residues. Trimming pared 0 bases from V and 4 bases from J, leaving 12 bases between. Germline CDR1 reads LGHDT; CDR2 reads YNNKEL (reference sequence).

The V gene is TRBV12-5, the J gene TRBJ2-1, with 7 bases identical to TRBD2. V trimming: 4 bases; J trimming: 4 bases; junction bases outside the gene matches: 4. The CDR3 consists of 14 residues. CDR1 is LGHNT and CDR2 is FRNRAP in the germline V gene. CDR3 nucleotides: TGTGCTAGTGGTTCTCTAGCGGAGTACAATGAGCAGTTCTTC. Its translation is CASGSLAEYNEQFF. The whole variable domain, remainder taken from reference TRBV12-5 and TRBJ2-1, is DARVTQTPRHKVTEMGQEVTMRCQPILGHNTVFWYRQTMMQGLELLAYFRNRAPLDDSGMPKDRFSAEMPDATLATLKIQPSEPRDSAVYFCASGSLAEYNEQFFGPGTRLTVL.

The chain carries TRBV6-6 and TRBJ1-4, with 9 bases fitting TRBD1. This CDR3 is 16 amino acids long. With V trimmed by 2 bases and J by 11 bases, 12 bases remained unmatched. Germline-derived CDR1 and CDR2 are MNHNY and SVGAGI (reference sequence). CDR3: CASSYLSGDREGKLFF. CDR3 sequence (DNA): TGTGCCAGCAGTTACCTCTCTGGGGACAGGGAGGGGAAACTGTTTTTT.

As DNA, the CDR3 is TGTGCCAGCAGCGTAGTTAGCGGGGGGGCCTTTGAGACCCAGTACTTC. It specifies CASSVVSGGAFETQYF. This rearrangement joins TRBV9 to TRBJ2-5; 11 bases align to TRBD2. CDR3 length equals 16 residues. Germline lookup yields CDR1 SGDLS and CDR2 YYNGEE. The junction had 6 bases not matched to a gene; V was cut back by 0 bases and J by 5 bases.

The rearrangement uses TRBV20-1 and TRBJ2-3; weak D call: TRBD1 (7 bases). Trimming shortened V by 3 bases and J by 3 bases, and 13 bases separated the two germline ends. Looked up from germline, CDR1 is DFQATT and CDR2 is SNEGSKA (reference sequence). The CDR3 has 14 residues. The CDR3 sequence is CSARVEGATDTQYF. The CDR3 nucleotides read TGCAGTGCTAGGGTGGAGGGGGCAACAGATACGCAGTATTTT.

The chain is built from TRBV5-1 and TRBJ2-7; D is uncertain. The length of the CDR3 is 16 residues. Trimming left V 0 bases short and J 1 base short, with 14 bases between. Germline lookup yields CDR1 SGHRS and CDR2 YFSETQ. The CDR3 coding sequence is TGCGCCAGCAGCTTGGAAACAGCCTCGAGGTCCTACGAGCAGTACTTC. It codes for CASSLETASRSYEQYF.

This clonotype was observed a handful of times. The chain links TRBV6-2 or TRBV6-3 to TRBJ2-3, with a weak D call TRBD2 (5 bases). V shed 7 bases and J shed 4 bases, with 15 bases lying between them. The CDR3 consists of 14 residues. Germline V lookup: CDR1 MNHEY, CDR2 SVGEGT. The CDR3 region is CASTLREGSDTQYF. The CDR3 region has the DNA TGTGCCAGCACCCTACGAGAGGGTTCAGATACGCAGTATTTT.

The genes are TRBV25-1 and TRBJ2-5; perhaps TRBD2 as D (5 bases). The CDR3 totals 14 residues. Per germline, CDR1 MGHDK and CDR2 SYGVNS. The ends were cut back, 6 bases at V and 3 bases at J, with 14 bases in the middle. The CDR3 spells CASRVSGPKETQYF. The CDR3 DNA reads as TGTGCCAGCAGAGTAAGCGGCCCCAAAGAGACCCAGTACTTC.

The chain links TRBV30 to TRBJ1-5; the D is unclear. This CDR3 is 14 amino acids long. Trimming stripped 2 bases from V and 7 bases from J, with 15 bases between. The germline gives CDR1 GTSNPN, CDR2 SVGIG (reference sequence). DNA of the CDR3: TGTGCCTGGAGTCCCACGGGGTTGGGGCAGCCCCAGCATTTT. Translation: CAWSPTGLGQPQHF.

The V call is TRBV24-1, the J call TRBJ2-5; 8 nucleotides line up with TRBD1. CDR1 is KGHDR and CDR2 is SFDVKD in the germline V gene. The CDR3 extends over 13 amino acids. The ends lost 4 bases at V and 6 bases at J; junction bases unmatched: 3. This CDR3 reads CATSEQGAKTQYF. In DNA form, the CDR3 reads TGTGCCACCAGTGAGCAGGGGGCGAAGACCCAGTACTTC.

This clonotype was counted a few times. This chain uses TRBV5-1 with TRBJ2-5; the D gene is possibly TRBD1 (8 bases). Per germline, CDR1 SGHRS and CDR2 YFSETQ. The CDR3 length is 15 residues. V was pared by 3 bases and J by 5 bases, with 17 bases between. The CDR3 spells CASSWSDRGGETQYF. The CDR3 DNA is TGCGCCAGCAGCTGGTCAGACAGGGGAGGGGAGACCCAGTACTTC.

This rearrangement joins TRBV10-3 to TRBJ1-2, with 7 bases identical to TRBD1. Germline V lookup: CDR1 ENHRY, CDR2 SYGVKD. With V trimmed by 3 bases and J by 7 bases, 5 bases remained unmatched. The CDR3 is 13 amino acids. CDR3 loop: CAISEEGAGGYTF. CDR3 in DNA: TGTGCCATCAGTGAAGAGGGGGCAGGTGGCTACACCTTC.

The V gene is TRBV7-8, the J gene TRBJ1-6; TRBD1 is a possible D gene (5 bases). This CDR3 comprises 15 residues. The V end lost 5 bases, the J end lost 7 bases, and 15 bases lay between the germline ends. The germline V gene has CDR1 SGHVS and CDR2 FQNEAQ. CDR3 protein: CASSISGTGNSPLHF. The CDR3 nucleotides are TGTGCCAGCAGCATTTCCGGGACGGGGAATTCACCCCTCCACTTT.

The CDR3 spells CASRRTVGEKLFF. In nucleotides, the CDR3 is TGTGCCAGCAGACGGACTGTGGGGGAAAAACTGTTTTTT. The J gene is TRBJ1-4, the V gene TRBV12-3 or TRBV12-4; D is ambiguous. The CDR3 runs to 13 residues. V dropped 6 bases and J dropped 8 bases, with 13 bases sitting between them.

This clonotype was observed a handful of times. This sequence joins TRBV25-1 and TRBJ2-5, with D maybe TRBD2 (5 bases). The closer fit of TRBJ2-1 to the DNA end suggests the J call may be wrong. Germline-derived CDR1 and CDR2 are MGHDK and SYGVNS. The CDR3 is made up of 16 amino acids. CDR3 region: CASSEYEGRTYNEQFF. CDR3 coding DNA: TGTGCCAGCAGTGAATATGAGGGCCGGACCTACAATGAGCAGTTCTTC.

This clonotype was observed a handful of times. This chain links TRBV6-1 with TRBJ2-5; unclear D gene. The CDR3 extends over 10 amino acids. Germline CDR1 and CDR2: MNHNS and SASEGT. V was shortened by 3 bases and J by 7 bases, with 3 bases between the two germline ends. The CDR3 protein is CASSDRTQYF. CDR3 coding DNA: TGTGCCAGCAGTGATCGGACCCAGTACTTC.

In this sample, this clonotype turned up a few times. The chain links TRBV7-9 to TRBJ1-1; TRBD1 matches at 10 bases. The CDR3 loop spans 14 amino acids. Germline V gives CDR1 SEHNR, CDR2 FQNEAQ (reference sequence). V lost 5 bases, J lost 3 bases, and 3 bases stayed unmatched. The CDR3 is CASSGTGAYTEAFF. Written as DNA, the CDR3 is TGTGCCAGCAGCGGGACAGGGGCTTACACTGAAGCTTTCTTT.

The chain joins TRBV7-9 to TRBJ1-1; 8 positions match TRBD1. Trimming removed 5 bases from V and 7 bases from J; junction bases left unmatched: 6. The CDR3 length is 13 residues. CDR1 SEHNR and CDR2 FQNEAQ come from the germline V gene (reference sequence). The CDR3 coding sequence is TGTGCCAGCAGCCCAGGGGACAGGAGTGAAGCTTTCTTT. Translation: CASSPGDRSEAFF.

The genes are TRBV3-1 and TRBJ1-4, with no clear D. CDR3 length equals 11 residues. V shed 0 bases and J shed 10 bases, with 3 bases lying between them. Germline lookup yields CDR1 LGHDT and CDR2 YNNKEL (reference sequence). The DNA for the CDR3 is TGTGCCAGCAGCCAAGACACAAAACTGTTTTTT. Translated: CASSQDTKLFF. The full variable domain, completed using reference TRBV3-1 and TRBJ1-4, is DTAVSQTPKYLVTQMGNDKSIKCEQNLGHDTMYWYKQDSKKFLKIMFSYNNKELIINETVPNRFSPKSPDKAHLNLHINSLELGDSAVYFCASSQDTKLFFGSGTQLSVL.